This is a list of T cell receptor beta chains from one sample in a study of T-cell reconstitution after alpha-beta-depleted transplantation in children. TCRdb re-derived calls from the PCR reads in MiXCR, one entry per CDR3 protein. This table holds approximately 1,000,000 distinct CDR3 sequences, about 29% found once. Sequenced material: PBMCs, mostly from graft donor cells, taken 360 days after TCRalphabeta/CD19-depleted stem cell transplant. Receptors originate from a boy younger than two who had a stem cell transplant for SCID, so the T cells may come from the graft donor. Each CDR3 is given with its conserved first and last residue. D genes are given only for firm matches. Size is stated for part of the rows, as once, few or many counts, or as a class when the clone is expanded.

>TRBV5-1|.|TRBJ2-5|few
TGCGCCAGCAGCCCCGCAGGGCGCGGGACCCAGTACTTC
CASSPAGRGTQYF
>TRBV7-2|.|TRBJ2-2|.
TGTGCCAGCAGCTACCGGGCACCAGCCATCATCGCCGCGAACACCGGGGAGCTGTTTTTT
CASSYRAPAIIAANTGELFF
>TRBV4-3|TRBD1|TRBJ1-5|.
TGCGCCAGCAGCCAAGAGAGGGGGCCAGGGGCCCAGCATTTT
CASSQERGPGAQHF
>TRBV7-8|TRBD1|TRBJ2-5|.
TGTGCCAGCAGCTTAGAGGGGACAGAACAAGAGACCCAGTACTTC
CASSLEGTEQETQYF
>TRBV4-3|.|TRBJ2-1|few
TGCGCCAGCAGCCAAGAAGAGGCCGAAGAGCAGTTCTTC
CASSQEEAEEQFF
>TRBV6-5|TRBD2|TRBJ2-3|.
TGTGCCAGCAGTTACTCGTTCCGGGAGGGAAAAGATACGCAGTATTTT
CASSYSFREGKDTQYF
>TRBV9|.|TRBJ2-7|.
TGTGCCAGCAGCGTAGAAGTCGAGCCCCTGGGCGAGCAGTACTTC
CASSVEVEPLGEQYF
>TRBV14|TRBD2|TRBJ2-5|many
TGTGCCAGCAGCCGCCTAGCGGGGGCCCACCAAGAGACCCAGTACTTC
CASSRLAGAHQETQYF
>TRBV27|.|TRBJ2-2|.
TGTGCCAGCAGTTCACTTCGGACAAGTACCGGGGAGCTGTTTTTT
CASSSLRTSTGELFF
>TRBV20-1|.|TRBJ2-2|.
TGCAGTGCTACGGTTTTCGGGGAGCTGTTTTTT
CSATVFGELFF
>TRBV5-1|.|TRBJ2-2|few
TGCGCCAGCAGCTTGGCCCGGGACTCCATAAACACCGGGGAGCTGTTTTTT
CASSLARDSINTGELFF
>TRBV4-3|.|TRBJ2-1|.
TGCGCCAGCAGCCTAGCCCGCGGTCCCTACGACGGCAATGAGCAGTTCTTC
CASSLARGPYDGNEQFF
>TRBV4-1|.|TRBJ1-2|.
TGCGCCAGCAGCCAAGATTCCCGGTACTATGGCTACACCTTC
CASSQDSRYYGYTF
>TRBV5-1|TRBD1|TRBJ2-3|few
TGCGCCAGCAGCCCCTCCACAGGGGCCATTACCACAGATACGCAGTATTTT
CASSPSTGAITTDTQYF
>TRBV18|.|TRBJ2-1|few
TGTGCCAGCTCACCACTAGTCCCGGGGAGCTACAATGAGCAGTTCTTC
CASSPLVPGSYNEQFF
>TRBV20-1|.|TRBJ1-1|.
TGCAGTGCGAAACAGGGTTTTTTGAACACTGAAGCTTTCTTT
CSAKQGFLNTEAFF
>TRBV28|.|TRBJ2-7|.
TGTGCCAGCAGTTACCCTAGCCCCAACCCTTACGAGCAGTACTTC
CASSYPSPNPYEQYF
>TRBV29-1|TRBD1|TRBJ1-2|few
TGCAGCGTTGACAGGGGGCGCGGCTATGGCTACACCTTC
CSVDRGRGYGYTF
>TRBV29-1|TRBD2|TRBJ2-5|few
TGCAGCGTTGACGCACTAGCGGGGGTTCAAGAGACCCAGTACTTC
CSVDALAGVQETQYF
>TRBV5-6|.|TRBJ2-7|.
TGTGCCAGCAGCGGGAGAAGACAGGTTGCTTCCTACGAGCAGTACTTC
CASSGRRQVASYEQYF
>TRBV7-8|.|TRBJ2-7|few
TGTGCCAGCAGCTTAGACCGAACACCCTACGAGCAGTACTTC
CASSLDRTPYEQYF
>TRBV6-5|TRBD1|TRBJ2-7|many
TGTGCCAGCAGTTACGGGACAGTCTACGAGCAGTACTTC
CASSYGTVYEQYF
>TRBV12-3/TRBV12-4|TRBD1|TRBJ1-5|.
TGTGCCAGCAGCCCGGGACAGGGGTTGGGGCAGCCCCAGCATTTT
CASSPGQGLGQPQHF
>TRBV7-2|.|TRBJ1-1|.
TGTGCCAGCAGCCTTGGACGGATTGACACTGAAGCTTTCTTT
CASSLGRIDTEAFF
>TRBV20-1|.|TRBJ1-1|few
TGCAGTGCTAAACAAGGGACTGAAGCTTTCTTT
CSAKQGTEAFF
>TRBV20-1|.|TRBJ1-5|.
TGCAGTGCTAGAGATCGGAAGGGGACTCAGCCCCAGCATTTT
CSARDRKGTQPQHF
>TRBV7-9|.|TRBJ1-3|.
TGTGCCAGCAGCTTAGTGGGGCCGATCTCTGGAAACACCATATATTTT
CASSLVGPISGNTIYF
>TRBV28|.|TRBJ2-5|few
TGTGCCAGCAGTTCGATCCCATGGAGACGGAGGGGGCAAGAGACCCAGTACTTC
CASSSIPWRRRGQETQYF
>TRBV4-1|.|TRBJ1-5|.
TGCGCCAGCAGCCATGGTTGGGGGGACAATCAGCCCCAGCATTTT
CASSHGWGDNQPQHF
>TRBV4-1|.|TRBJ2-1|few
TGCGCCAGCAGCCAACCGGCAGGCTATGAGCAGTTCTTC
CASSQPAGYEQFF
>TRBV9|.|TRBJ2-2|.
TGTGCCAGCAGCGTACTAGGGTGGGGGACCGGGGAGCTGTTTTTT
CASSVLGWGTGELFF
>TRBV5-1|.|TRBJ2-1|few
TGCGCCAGCAGCCTCCGACAGGCGGAGAGTTACAATGAGCAGTTCTTC
CASSLRQAESYNEQFF
>TRBV9|TRBD2|TRBJ2-3|few
TGTGCCAGCAGCCCATGGGACTACCCAAGCACAGATACGCAGTATTTT
CASSPWDYPSTDTQYF
>TRBV29-1|TRBD1|TRBJ1-2|few
TGCAGCGTGACAGGGTCAGCTGGCTACACCTTC
CSVTGSAGYTF
>TRBV6-5|.|TRBJ1-2|.
TGTGCCAGCAGTTACCGGCCCGGGACCGCGTATGGCTACACCTTC
CASSYRPGTAYGYTF
>TRBV4-3|.|TRBJ1-1|.
TGCGCCAGCAGCCAAGATTTTGTTTCCGGGAACACTGAAGCTTTCTTT
CASSQDFVSGNTEAFF
>TRBV11-1|TRBD2|TRBJ2-1|.
TGTGCCAGCACCCAAACCCCTTCGTCGGCGCGGGGGGGTTGGGATGAGCAGTTCTTC
CASTQTPSSARGGWDEQFF
>TRBV11-2|.|TRBJ2-5|.
TGTGCCAGCAGCTTAGCGTGGGAAAGGAATTCGACCCAGTACTTC
CASSLAWERNSTQYF
>TRBV4-1|.|TRBJ1-2|.
TGCGCCAGCAGCCAAGTGGAAGCGGGTCTACCCTATGGCTACACCTTC
CASSQVEAGLPYGYTF
>TRBV6-1|.|TRBJ1-1|.
TGTGCCAGCAGCCCCGGACATACCGGGAGCACTGAAGCTTTCTTT
CASSPGHTGSTEAFF
>TRBV9|.|TRBJ2-1|few
TGTGCCAGCAGCGGTCGGGGACCCTCCTACAATGAGCAGTTCTTC
CASSGRGPSYNEQFF
>TRBV20-1|TRBD2|TRBJ2-1|.
TGCAGTGCTAGGGGACCGGGACTAGCGAAAACGCTTTCCTACAATGAGCAGTTCTTC
CSARGPGLAKTLSYNEQFF
>TRBV7-8|.|TRBJ2-1|.
TGTGCCAGCAACGGACCGCGGCAGGGACGTTACAATGAGCAGTTCTTC
CASNGPRQGRYNEQFF
>TRBV12-3/TRBV12-4|TRBD2|TRBJ2-7|.
TGTGCCAGCAGTTTAGGGCCCGGGGGGGGCTACGAGCAGTACTTC
CASSLGPGGGYEQYF
>TRBV7-8|.|TRBJ2-1|.
TGTGCCAGCAGCTTACAGCGGGACAATGAGCAGTTCTTC
CASSLQRDNEQFF
>TRBV5-1|.|TRBJ2-3|.
TGCGCCAGCAGCCGGGACCCCGATGATACGCAGTATTTT
CASSRDPDDTQYF